The 7 T cell receptor beta chains given below trace back to one sample, sequenced in a study of blood T cell repertoires in COVID-19. Assay: immunoSEQ multiplex PCR; the TCRdb copy retains only in-frame clones and omits some. The sample records about 270,000 clones, about 87% being singletons. Specimen: peripheral blood. Source of these receptors: a woman aged 50 to 60 with acute or convalescent COVID-19.

V is TRBV28 and J is TRBJ2-7; TRBD2 might be the D (6 bases). Between the trimmed V and J ends, which lost 2 bases and 9 bases, there was a span of 20 bases. CDR1 is MDHEN and CDR2 is SYDVKM in the germline V gene. This CDR3 contains 15 residues. This CDR3 reads CASSLLDGSLSRQYF. The CDR3 DNA reads as TGTGCCAGCAGTTTACTCGACGGGAGTTTGTCTCGGCAGTACTTC.

V gene TRBV14 combines with J gene TRBJ1-2; a possible D gene is TRBD1 (5 bases). Germline CDR1 SGHDN, CDR2 FVKESK. CDR3 length: 17 residues. With 1 base removed from V and 0 bases from J, the gap between germline ends came to 15 bases. The CDR3 protein is CASSQAIPRDPNYGYTF. Written as DNA, the CDR3 is TGTGCCAGCAGCCAAGCCATCCCGCGGGACCCTAACTATGGCTACACCTTC.

The rearrangement joins TRBV27 to TRBJ1-1; possible D gene TRBD1, 6 bases. The CDR3 runs to 13 residues. CDR1 and CDR2 from the germline V gene are MNHEY and SMNVEV (reference sequence). The V and J ends lost 4 bases and 8 bases respectively, with 14 bases between them. Written as DNA, the CDR3 is TGTGCCAGCAGTTCTGCAGGGGTAATGGAAGCTTTCTTT. Translating it yields CASSSAGVMEAFF.

The J gene is TRBJ2-5, the V gene TRBV6-5, with 8 bases that match TRBD2. Germline V gene sequence: CDR1 MNHEY, CDR2 SVGAGI. Losses at the gene ends were 8 bases for V and 7 bases for J; bases not matched to a gene: 15. This CDR3 has 15 residues. In DNA, the CDR3 is TGTGCCAGCGGGACGGGAGGGCTCGGCCTAGGGACCCAGTACTTC. Protein product: CASGTGGLGLGTQYF.

V and J are TRBV7-2 and TRBJ2-7; possible D gene TRBD2, 6 bases. The CDR3 totals 14 residues. V was shortened by 5 bases and J by 0 bases, with 11 bases between the two germline ends. The V gene's germline CDR1 is SGHTA and CDR2 FQGNSA. CDR3 residues: CASSPYSGSYEQYF. DNA of the CDR3: TGTGCCAGCAGCCCGTATAGCGGCTCCTACGAGCAGTACTTC.

The chain carries TRBV6-5 and TRBJ2-7, with 8 positions matching TRBD2. The V segment lost 5 bases and the J segment 3 bases; nucleotides outside the gene matches: 3. The CDR3 totals 13 residues. Germline lookup yields CDR1 MNHEY and CDR2 SVGAGI. The CDR3 region has the DNA TGTGCCAGCAGTCTCGGGGGGGGCTACGAGCAGTACTTC. It specifies CASSLGGGYEQYF.

The V call is TRBV7-8, the J call TRBJ2-3, with D unresolved. The CDR3 runs to 18 residues. Germline V lookup: CDR1 SGHVS, CDR2 FQNEAQ. The V and J ends lost 5 bases and 1 base respectively, with 22 bases between them. The CDR3 coding sequence is TGTGCCAGCAGCAAAAAAAATGTGGGTGGCGGAGGCACAGATACGCAGTATTTT. Translated: CASSKKNVGGGGTDTQYF.